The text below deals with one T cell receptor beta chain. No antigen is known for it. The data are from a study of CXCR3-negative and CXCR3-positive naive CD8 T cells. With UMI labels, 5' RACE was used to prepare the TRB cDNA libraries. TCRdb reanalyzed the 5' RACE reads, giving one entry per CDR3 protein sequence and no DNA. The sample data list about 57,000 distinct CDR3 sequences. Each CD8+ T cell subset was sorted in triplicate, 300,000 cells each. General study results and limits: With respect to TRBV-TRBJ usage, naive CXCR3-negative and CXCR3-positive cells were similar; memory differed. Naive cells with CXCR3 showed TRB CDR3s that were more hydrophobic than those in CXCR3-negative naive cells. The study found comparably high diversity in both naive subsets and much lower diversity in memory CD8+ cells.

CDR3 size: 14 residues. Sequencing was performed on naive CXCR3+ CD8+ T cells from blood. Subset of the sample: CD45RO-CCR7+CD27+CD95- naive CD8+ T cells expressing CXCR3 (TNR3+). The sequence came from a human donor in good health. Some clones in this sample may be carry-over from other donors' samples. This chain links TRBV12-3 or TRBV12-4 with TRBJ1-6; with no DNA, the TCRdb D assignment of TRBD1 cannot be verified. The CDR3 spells CASSPGTGREPLHF.